This T cell receptor (beta chain) came from a study of naive and memory T cell subsets (dated by TCRdb to the late 2010s). Some background on the complete study: Sorted naive and memory T cell subsets from peripheral blood were analyzed in the study using a UMI-based, open-source pipeline for TCR alpha and beta sequencing. The functional CMV T cell responses agreed completely with IgG serology results. RNA was DNase-treated and reverse transcribed with TCR constant-region primers, mostly using SuperScript III. Points the paper makes about the study in general: After error correction, only a single occurrence was seen for over 90% of naive TCR sequences, so much steeper abundance distributions were produced than in memory subsets. In both CD4 and CD8 cells, the Gini index increased while Shannon and inverse Simpson diversity decreased from naive through CM, EM and EMRA. A power law was followed by TCR abundance, with an exponent that differed between naive and memory subsets but was consistent across the three individuals. RNA-based TCR counts may be affected by expression changes linked to T cell activation and differentiation. Single alpha or beta chain sequences, rather than paired alpha/beta receptors, were used to define clonotypes. A few larger clonotypes were found in naive repertoires, especially CD8, and these larger clonotypes were possibly memory cells re-expressing CD45RA. No ground truth was available to validate the repertoire findings for the naive and memory subsets.

This clonotype was seen a handful of times. The target of this receptor is not known. Base qualities are not at hand, and no much larger clone is one base apart. Trimming removed 3 bases from V and 5 bases from J, leaving 23 bases between the germline ends. As encoded in the germline V gene, CDR1 is MDHEN while CDR2 is SYDVKM. The CDR3 runs 18 residues from the cysteine to the phenylalanine. Only CDR3 DNA is held: 54 bases, read in frame from base 1. From the second PCR step on, the TCR alpha and beta chain libraries were amplified in separate reactions. To determine each donor's CMV status, fresh PBMCs were stimulated overnight with CMV viral lysate, and IFNgamma production from CD4+ T cells was then assessed. Using Miltenyi beads, CD4 T cells were first positively selected, and CD8 T cells were then positively selected from the CD4-negative fraction. Cells were stained for CD3, CD4, CD8, CD45RA, CD27 and a live/dead dye and were sorted on a BD Aria II into four subsets based on CD45RA and CD27. Blood came from a few healthy volunteers, each fractionated into CD4 and CD8 T cells and then into four differentiation subsets. Roughly 0.11 L of peripheral blood was collected from each donor, and PBMC were isolated by Ficoll-Paque PLUS density-gradient centrifugation. Sorted cells were lysed in RLT buffer, after which RNA was extracted using a Qiagen RNeasy kit and stored at -80 degrees C.

Libraries were constructed by UMI-ligation and nested PCR. The beta constant-region primer consisted of an equimolar mixture of two oligonucleotides that together covered TRBC1 and TRBC2. The ligated cDNA went through four rounds of PCR with nested alpha and beta constant-region primers together with the SP2 primer. A single-stranded oligonucleotide carrying the SP2 primer and a 12-nucleotide UMI was ligated to the 3' end of the cDNA by T4 RNA ligase 1. The ligation reaction was kept at 16 degrees C for 20-24 hours. To avoid over-amplification, PCR2 was usually performed as a SYBR Green qPCR and halted once a predetermined threshold was reached. Agencourt AMPure XP magnetic beads were used for all purifications after the first. Library quantification was done by Qubit, followed by a TapeStation check on which the main peak was expected at around 650 bp. The pooled libraries were sequenced on an Illumina MiSeq using v2 2x251 paired-end kits, which usually yielded roughly 0.9-2 million reads per sample. Each sample was pooled at about 4.3 nM, and about 5-8% PhiX was included to help cluster recognition. Per the source publication's procedure: V and J genes were assigned to Demultiplexor-processed FASTQ reads by Decombinator through tag matching, with a single base-pair mismatch being allowed. UMIs were used by Collapsinator to correct both sequencing errors and frequency errors arising from PCR heterogeneity. TCRs were translated and CDR3s were extracted from the conserved cysteine to the FGXG phenylalanine by CDR3Translator, with non-productive sequences being flagged. Gini, Shannon entropy and inverse Simpson indices were calculated on repertoires that had been subsampled to equal numbers of UMI-defined TCRs. Clonotype abundance distributions were fitted to a power law by maximum likelihood within the linear range. When run on a single naive CD8 sample, MIGEC and the pipeline yielded similar UMI counts, similar unique TCR numbers and similar clonal distributions. One analysis removed from the naive repertoire any naive TCRs that were also found in any memory subset from the same donor. A set of approximately 7,300 CMV-associated CDR3 sequences, compiled from VDJdb and a published dataset, was used to search the repertoires. The raw public data were reprocessed by TCRdb itself: fastp quality trimming at Q25, MiXCR clonotype calling, in-frame beta chains only. Each record represents a unique CDR3 protein, reported with the most common genes and DNA among its rows. TCRdb's processing, not the authors' own work, is the source of the V and J calls. The sample table contains about 150,000 distinct CDR3 sequences; only one count was recorded for 20% to 25% of them. The ten largest make up about 0.11% of the sample.

The receptor comes from a human donor in good health. Specimen: naive CD4+ T cells from blood. According to the study, the label for this sample's cell subset or site signals: naive T cells, CD45RA high CD27+. The chain couples TRBV28 to TRBJ2-1; the D segment cannot be called with confidence. This receptor carries the CDR3 CASSFAGFRSVMDNEQFF. The bases read TGTGCCAGCAGTTTCGCCGGGTTTAGATCAGTAATGGACAATGAGCAGTTCTTC. With the portions outside the CDR3 filled from the reference TRBV28 and TRBJ2-1 genes, the complete variable region becomes DVKVTQSSRYLVKRTGEKVFLECVQDMDHENMFWYRQDPGLGLRLIYFSYDVKMKEKGDIPEGYSVSREKKERFSLILESASTNQTSMYLCASSFAGFRSVMDNEQFFGPGTRLTVL.